A single sample is the source of the 30 T cell receptor beta chains below, sequenced in a study of T-cell memory formation after mild COVID-19. Using its own MiXCR run on the 5' RACE reads, TCRdb lists one record per CDR3 protein. The sample yields a few hundred thousand distinct CDR3 sequences, approximately 22% seen once. Sequencing used PBMCs or a T cell subset sorted from them (not recorded which). Receptors were obtained from a man younger than 35 who had mild COVID-19 (a few samples of this study predate the infection). Cell type and time point are not known.

This clonotype was seen a handful of times. The limits of the CDR3 on the DNA are not certain, so only TCRdb's listed CDR3 is given. The chain employs TRBV5-1 and TRBJ1-4; the D call in the table, TRBD1, was not verified against the DNA. Germline V gene data show CDR1 as SGHRS and CDR2 as YFSETQ. The CDR3 spans 13 residues, counting both ends. The CDR3 reads CASSPLVGFGIVF.

The chain carries TRBV11-2 and TRBJ2-3, with a possible D match to TRBD1 (5 bases). Germline CDR1 reads SGHAT; CDR2 reads FQNNGV. The CDR3 has 14 residues. V gave up 4 bases and J gave up 0 bases, with 8 bases separating them. DNA of the CDR3: TGTGCCAGCAGCTCGGACATGAGCACAGATACGCAGTATTTT. Residues: CASSSDMSTDTQYF.

The genes are TRBV4-1 and TRBJ2-1, with unresolved D. CDR3 length equals 12 residues. Trimming took 0 bases from V and 12 from J, leaving 9 bases between them. Germline CDR1 and CDR2: MGHRA and YSYEKL. Here the CDR3 reads CASSQDLQVQFF. The CDR3 DNA follows: TGCGCCAGCAGCCAAGATTTGCAGGTGCAGTTCTTC.

The rearrangement uses TRBV29-1 and TRBJ2-7; tentatively, D is TRBD2 (5 bases). Germline V gene sequence: CDR1 SQVTM, CDR2 ANQGSEA. The CDR3 is 12 amino acids. Trimming stripped 4 bases from V and 3 bases from J, with 10 bases between. The CDR3 loop reads CSVGGHNYEQYF. In nucleotides, the CDR3 is TGCAGCGTTGGAGGGCACAACTACGAGCAGTACTTC.

This rearrangement joins TRBV6-5 to TRBJ1-1; D remains ambiguous. The CDR3 is made up of 15 amino acids. Trimming shortened V by 6 bases and J by 1 base, and 15 bases separated the two germline ends. Germline V lookup: CDR1 MNHEY, CDR2 SVGAGI. The DNA of the CDR3 is TGTGCCAGCAGGTTGGGTTGGCGGACGAACACTGAAGCTTTCTTT. It yields the protein CASRLGWRTNTEAFF.

This chain uses TRBV11-2 with TRBJ2-1; D remains unclear. The CDR3 has 11 amino acids. In germline, CDR1 is SGHAT, CDR2 FQNNGV. The V and J ends lost 4 bases and 9 bases respectively, with 7 bases between them. CDR3 sequence: CASSYEAEQFF. CDR3 nucleotides: TGTGCCAGCAGCTATGAGGCTGAGCAGTTCTTC.

The chain combines TRBV12-3 or TRBV12-4 with TRBJ2-3, with D uncertain. This CDR3 is 13 amino acids long. Trimming pared 3 bases from V and 4 bases from J, leaving 8 bases between. CDR3 protein: CASSFGVADTQYF. The CDR3 DNA follows: TGTGCCAGCAGTTTTGGGGTTGCAGATACGCAGTATTTT.

Only a few counts were recorded for this clonotype. This rearrangement joins TRBV5-6 to TRBJ2-1; D possibly corresponds to TRBD2 (6 bases). The germline V gene encodes CDR1 SGHDT and CDR2 YYEEEE. V lost 1 base and J lost 6, with 11 bases in between. The CDR3 extends over 14 amino acids. Here the CDR3 reads CASSLMSGSNEQFF. The CDR3, as DNA: TGTGCCAGCAGCTTGATGTCCGGGAGCAATGAGCAGTTCTTC.

This clonotype came up a few times. J is TRBJ2-2 and V is TRBV7-6; 7 bases are shared with TRBD1. V shed 2 bases and J 4 bases; nucleotides not matched to a gene: 4. The CDR3 contains 15 residues. The germline CDR1 and CDR2 sequences are SGHVS and FNYEAQ. Written as DNA, the CDR3 is TGTGCCAGCAGCTTAACGGGACAGTCCACCGGGGAGCTGTTTTTT. Translating it yields CASSLTGQSTGELFF.

This clonotype was detected ten times or more. This rearrangement joins TRBV5-6 to TRBJ1-5; D unclear. The germline CDR1 and CDR2 sequences are SGHDT and YYEEEE. Trimming left V 2 bases short and J 2 bases short, with 5 bases between. This CDR3 comprises 13 residues. The CDR3 DNA is TGTGCCAGCAGCTTAGGGCGCAATCAGCCCCAGCATTTT. Encoded protein: CASSLGRNQPQHF.

V gene TRBV6-5 combines with J gene TRBJ2-3; a weak D match, TRBD2 (6 bases). V was shortened by 5 bases and J by 1 base, with 10 bases between the two germline ends. Germline CDR1 and CDR2: MNHEY and SVGAGI. This CDR3 comprises 14 residues. CDR3 coding DNA: TGTGCCAGCAGTCAGGACTACCGCACAGATACGCAGTATTTT. Protein sequence: CASSQDYRTDTQYF.

The chain combines TRBV6-5 with TRBJ1-6, with D maybe TRBD1 (5 bases). V lost 2 bases, J lost 5 bases, and 10 bases lay in between. Germline values: CDR1 MNHEY, CDR2 SVGAGI. CDR3 size: 15 residues. The CDR3 DNA sequence: TGTGCCAGCAGTTACCTCTTGACAGATAATTCACCCCTCCACTTT. Protein product: CASSYLLTDNSPLHF.

This clonotype was recorded a few times. The CDR3 DNA is TGTGCCATCAGTGGGACAGGGGGAGATTCACCCCTCCACTTT. Its protein product is CAISGTGGDSPLHF. The rearrangement links TRBV10-3 to TRBJ1-6, with 10 bases lining up with TRBD1. This CDR3 is built from 14 residues. Germline V gene data show CDR1 as ENHRY and CDR2 as SYGVKD. V shed 4 bases and J 8 bases; nucleotides not matched to a gene: 2.

The chain carries TRBV5-1 and TRBJ1-1; D gene ambiguous. V lost 6 bases, J lost 0 bases, and 18 bases lay in between. This CDR3 contains 16 residues. Germline lookup yields CDR1 SGHRS and CDR2 YFSETQ. DNA of the CDR3: TGCGCCAGCAACAAGGCACAGACGGTGATGAACACTGAAGCTTTCTTT. This codes for CASNKAQTVMNTEAFF.

CDR3 residues: CASRSTGGANYGYTF. Here the CDR3 DNA reads TGTGCCAGCAGAAGTACAGGGGGAGCTAACTATGGCTACACCTTC. This chain joins TRBV9 and TRBJ1-2; the match to TRBD1 covers 8 bases. With 5 bases clipped from V and 0 bases from J, the junction kept 6 bases outside the gene matches. This CDR3 has 15 residues. CDR1 is SGDLS and CDR2 is YYNGEE in the germline V gene.

The gene calls are TRBV6-5 and TRBJ2-7; no reliable D call. The V end lost 10 bases, the J end lost 7 bases, and 23 bases lay between the germline ends. CDR3 size: 14 residues. Germline CDR1 is MNHEY and CDR2 is SVGAGI. In nucleotides, the CDR3 is TGTGCCACCAAACCGGCATTCCGAGAAGGGGAGCAGTACTTC. Protein product: CATKPAFREGEQYF.

This clonotype came up many times. For the CDR3, the DNA is TGTGCCAGCAGCTTAGGGGACGGAAAGTACGAGCAGTACTTC. Its protein product is CASSLGDGKYEQYF. The V gene is TRBV7-7, the J gene TRBJ2-7, with D perhaps being TRBD1 or TRBD2 (5 bases each). Deletions cut 1 base from V and 4 bases from J, with 11 bases between. The CDR3 has 14 amino acids. In germline, CDR1 is SSHAT, CDR2 FNYEAQ (reference sequence).

CDR3 region: CSVPDRESYGYTF. CDR3 bases: TGCAGCGTCCCGGACAGGGAATCCTATGGCTACACCTTC. V is TRBV29-1 and J is TRBJ1-2; 8 nucleotides line up with TRBD1. The ends lost 6 bases at V and 4 bases at J; junction bases unmatched: 7. In germline, CDR1 is SQVTM, CDR2 ANQGSEA. This CDR3 comprises 13 residues. The full variable domain, in which reference TRBV29-1 and TRBJ1-2 provide the parts outside the CDR3, is SAVISQKPSRDICQRGTSLTIQCQVDSQVTMMFWYRQQPGQSLTLIATANQGSEATYESGFVIDKFPISRPNLTFSTLTVSNMSPEDSSIYLCSVPDRESYGYTFGSGTRLTVV.

This clonotype was seen many times. The chain couples TRBV5-1 to TRBJ1-1; D gene unclear. The CDR3 is 13 amino acids. V shed 0 bases and J shed 6 bases, with 9 bases lying between them. Germline V lookup: CDR1 SGHRS, CDR2 YFSETQ. The CDR3 DNA follows: TGCGCCAGCAGCTTGGTCCCGGGCGCTGAAGCTTTCTTT. Its protein product is CASSLVPGAEAFF. Supplemented by reference TRBV5-1 and TRBJ1-1, the full variable domain reads KAGVTQTPRYLIKTRGQQVTLSCSPISGHRSVSWYQQTPGQGLQFLFEYFSETQRNKGNFPGRFSGRQFSNSRSEMNVSTLELGDSALYLCASSLVPGAEAFFGQGTRLTVV.

The rearrangement joins TRBV28 to TRBJ1-1, with 7 bases fitting TRBD1. The CDR3 runs to 13 residues. V trimming: 5 bases; J trimming: 4 bases; junction bases outside the gene matches: 4. From germline, CDR1 is MDHEN and CDR2 SYDVKM. CDR3 DNA: TGTGCCAGCAGTACACAGGGGAGCACTGAAGCTTTCTTT. Translating it yields CASSTQGSTEAFF.

This clonotype was detected only a few times. This rearrangement joins TRBV6-5 to TRBJ2-1; TRBD1 is a possible D gene (5 bases). The V gene lost 5 bases and the J gene lost 5 bases, with 19 bases spanning the gap. The CDR3 sequence is 16 residues long. The germline gives CDR1 MNHEY, CDR2 SVGAGI. The DNA for the CDR3 is TGTGCCAGCAGTCCCTGGATCCTCCAAGGGGACAATGAGCAGTTCTTC. Translating it yields CASSPWILQGDNEQFF.

The CDR3 DNA reads TGCAGTGCTAGTGGACTAGCGGGGGGCCCTAGCACAGATACGCAGTATTTT. Its protein is CSASGLAGGPSTDTQYF. This chain links TRBV20-1 with TRBJ2-3; 14 bases agree with TRBD2. J lost 0 bases, V lost 3 bases, and 5 bases had no gene match. Germline-derived CDR1 and CDR2 are DFQATT and SNEGSKA (reference sequence). The CDR3 covers 17 residues.

The V gene is TRBV5-1, the J gene TRBJ1-5; 8 nucleotides match TRBD1. CDR3 length: 15 amino acids. With V trimmed by 5 bases and J by 6 bases, 10 bases remained unmatched. Germline V gene sequence: CDR1 SGHRS, CDR2 YFSETQ. The CDR3 DNA follows: TGCGCCAGCAGGGCCGGGACAGGAAGGATTCAGCCCCAGCATTTT. As protein: CASRAGTGRIQPQHF.

The V and J genes are TRBV9 and TRBJ2-5, with TRBD1 as a possible D gene (6 bases). V lost 4 bases, J lost 2 bases, and 12 bases lay in between. CDR1 and CDR2 from the germline V gene are SGDLS and YYNGEE. The CDR3 totals 14 residues. The CDR3 sequence: CASSPRDTQETQYF. The CDR3 region has the DNA TGTGCCAGCAGCCCAAGGGACACGCAAGAGACCCAGTACTTC.

The chain links TRBV25-1 to TRBJ2-2; D is possibly TRBD1 (5 bases). This CDR3 is 15 amino acids long. Germline lookup yields CDR1 MGHDK and CDR2 SYGVNS. With 4 bases removed from V and 2 bases from J, the gap between germline ends came to 11 bases. In DNA, the CDR3 is TGTGCCAGCAGTGTTGACAGAGACAACACCGGGGAGCTGTTTTTT. Its translation is CASSVDRDNTGELFF.

This clonotype was found a few times. The chain is built from TRBV19 and TRBJ1-5, with TRBD1 identical over 7 bases. The CDR3 consists of 16 residues. The germline V gene has CDR1 LNHDA and CDR2 SQIVND (reference sequence). The V and J ends lost 0 bases and 7 bases, in that order; junction bases with no gene match: 9. CDR3 sequence: CASSIDQRGLRQPQHF. The CDR3 bases are TGTGCCAGTAGTATAGATCAAAGGGGGCTCCGCCAGCCCCAGCATTTT. Combining the CDR3 with reference TRBV19 and TRBJ1-5 gives the whole variable domain DGGITQSPKYLFRKEGQNVTLSCEQNLNHDAMYWYRQDPGQGLRLIYYSQIVNDFQKGDIAEGYSVSREKKESFPLTVTSAQKNPTAFYLCASSIDQRGLRQPQHFGDGTRLSIL.

The chain has TRBV4-1 and TRBJ2-7, with unresolved D. Germline V lookup: CDR1 MGHRA, CDR2 YSYEKL. CDR3 size: 15 residues. V lost 1 base, J lost 2 bases, and 12 bases lay in between. CDR3 nucleotides: TGCGCCAGCAGCCAAGCTTATCCACCTGCCTACGAGCAGTACTTC. This sequence encodes CASSQAYPPAYEQYF.

Here the CDR3 DNA reads TGCAGTGCTAGAGATTCATGGGGACAGGGGCTGGATTATGAGCAGTTCTTC. Protein product: CSARDSWGQGLDYEQFF. The chain links TRBV20-1 to TRBJ2-1; 10 bases fit TRBD1. The CDR3 consists of 17 residues. Germline V lookup: CDR1 DFQATT, CDR2 SNEGSKA (reference sequence). With V trimmed by 0 bases and J by 8 bases, 13 bases remained unmatched.

V is TRBV20-1 and J is TRBJ2-1, with TRBD2 matching 12 bases. J was trimmed by 7 bases and V by 0 bases; bases with no gene match: 7. This CDR3 has 16 amino acids. Germline V gene lookup returns CDR1 DFQATT and CDR2 SNEGSKA (reference sequence). The CDR3 here is CSARDLFLAGGNEQFF. DNA of the CDR3: TGCAGTGCTAGAGATCTCTTCCTAGCGGGGGGGAATGAGCAGTTCTTC.

V gene TRBV23-1 combines with J gene TRBJ1-1; D is unresolved. TRBV23-1 is an ORF, with its function uncertain. The CDR3 spans 15 residues. V was clipped by 8 bases and J by 1 base, with 17 bases between them. Here the CDR3 reads CASYVGRVGNTEAFF. CDR3 in DNA: TGCGCCAGCTACGTTGGGAGGGTGGGGAACACTGAAGCTTTCTTT.